These 7 T cell receptor beta chains were sequenced from one sample in a study of CD8+CD57+ T cells in acquired aplastic anemia. Using genomic DNA as the template, TCR beta VDJ and CDR3 profiling was carried out. TCRdb fed the reads into MiXCR, producing one record per CDR3 protein. The sample yields 150,000 to 200,000 distinct CDR3 sequences, just over 45% seen once. Sequenced sample: sorted CD4+, CD8+, or CD8+CD57+ T cells (not recorded which) from PBMCs. The receptors come from a human donor in good health.

As for this clonotype: It is likely a read error, because the conserved phenylalanine at the end of the CDR3 is missing. The chain combines TRBV29-1 with TRBJ2-1; 9 nucleotides match TRBD2. J lost 9 bases, V lost 4 bases, and 7 bases had no gene match. Germline CDR1 is SQVTM and CDR2 is ANQGSEA. This CDR3 is built from 13 residues. CDR3 in amino acids: CSVGSGSIGEQFY. CDR3 DNA: TGCAGCGTTGGTAGCGGGAGTATAGGTGAGCAGTTCTAC.

At least ten counts were recorded for this clonotype. CDR3 DNA sequence: TGTGCCAGCAGCTTAATGCCACAGGGGGCCGGAGAGACCCAGTACTTC. It translates to CASSLMPQGAGETQYF. The rearrangement uses TRBV7-3 and TRBJ2-5; 9 bases are a match to TRBD1. The ends lost 1 base at V and 4 bases at J; junction bases unmatched: 7. The V gene's germline CDR1 is SGHTA and CDR2 FQGTGA. The CDR3 contains 16 residues.

The CDR3 sequence is CASSSGTGMFF. The CDR3 DNA reads TGTGCCAGCAGCTCCGGGACAGGGATGTTCTTT. The chain links TRBV7-8 to TRBJ1-1, with 9 bases matching TRBD1. Germline CDR1 SGHVS, CDR2 FQNEAQ. J lost 14 bases, V lost 4 bases, and 5 bases had no gene match. CDR3 length: 11 amino acids.

This chain links TRBV20-1 with TRBJ1-6; the D is unclear. The germline V gene encodes CDR1 DFQATT and CDR2 SNEGSKA (reference sequence). The length of the CDR3 is 13 residues. Trimming took 5 bases from V and 9 from J, leaving 14 bases between them. In DNA, the CDR3 is TGCAGTGCTCTCGACACGCCTAGTTCACCCCTCCACTTT. Protein: CSALDTPSSPLHF.

This chain connects TRBV19 to TRBJ2-7, with 11 bases matching TRBD2. V shed 7 bases, J shed 3 bases, and the junction held 8 bases outside the gene matches. The germline CDR1 and CDR2 sequences are LNHDA and SQIVND (reference sequence). CDR3 length: 15 amino acids. CDR3 protein: CASTETSGELYEQYF. The CDR3 region has the DNA TGTGCCAGTACAGAGACTAGCGGGGAACTCTACGAGCAGTACTTC. Together with reference TRBV19 and TRBJ2-7, the CDR3 gives the full variable domain: DGGITQSPKYLFRKEGQNVTLSCEQNLNHDAMYWYRQDPGQGLRLIYYSQIVNDFQKGDIAEGYSVSREKKESFPLTVTSAQKNPTAFYLCASTETSGELYEQYFGPGTRLTVT.

A note on this clonotype: One end of the junction varies from germline; a read error may be responsible. The chain carries TRBV4-2 and TRBJ1-3; TRBD1 is a possible D gene (5 bases). CDR1 is LGHNA, CDR2 YNFKEQ, per germline. The CDR3 contains 17 residues. CDR3 in amino acids: CASSQGYAQGSGNAIYF. The CDR3 nucleotides are TGTGCCAGCAGCCAAGGCTACGCTCAGGGATCTGGAAACGCCATATATTTT.

This clonotype was detected ten times or more. The V and J genes are TRBV25-1 and TRBJ1-4; 7 bases line up with TRBD1. This CDR3 region has 17 residues. The ends lost 3 bases at V and 0 bases at J; junction bases unmatched: 7. CDR1 MGHDK and CDR2 SYGVNS come from the germline V gene. The CDR3 loop reads CASSDDRVSATNEKLFF. CDR3 coding DNA: TGTGCCAGCAGTGATGACAGGGTATCAGCAACTAATGAAAAACTGTTTTTT.